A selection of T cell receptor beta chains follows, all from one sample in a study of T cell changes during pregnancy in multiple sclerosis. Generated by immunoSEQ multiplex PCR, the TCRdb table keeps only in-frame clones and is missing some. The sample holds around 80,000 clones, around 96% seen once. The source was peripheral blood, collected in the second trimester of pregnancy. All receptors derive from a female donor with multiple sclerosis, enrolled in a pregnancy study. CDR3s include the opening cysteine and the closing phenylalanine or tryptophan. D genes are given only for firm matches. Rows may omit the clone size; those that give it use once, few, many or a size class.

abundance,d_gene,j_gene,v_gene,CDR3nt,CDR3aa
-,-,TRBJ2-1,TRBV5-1,TGCGCCAGCAGCTTGACCACAGGGACCTCCTACAATGAGCAGTTCTTC,CASSLTTGTSYNEQFF
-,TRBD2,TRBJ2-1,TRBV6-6,TGTGCCAGCAGTCCCGGGGGGGTGGGGTATGGTGAGCAGTTCTTC,CASSPGGVGYGEQFF
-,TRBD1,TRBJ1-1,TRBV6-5,TGTGCCAGCAGAACAGGGGGCGCGGCTGAAGCTTTCTTT,CASRTGGAAEAFF
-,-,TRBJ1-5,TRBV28,TGTGCCAGCAGTTCCAGGGTTAGGACCAATCAGCCCCAGCATTTT,CASSSRVRTNQPQHF
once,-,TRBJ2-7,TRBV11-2,TGTGCCTCCCAACACTCTTCGGCGGGCTCCTACGAGCAGTACTTC,CASQHSSAGSYEQYF
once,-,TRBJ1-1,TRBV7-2,TGTGCCAGCAGCTTAGGTCTAGGGGAGAACACTGAAGCTTTCTTT,CASSLGLGENTEAFF
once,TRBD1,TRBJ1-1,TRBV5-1,TGCGCCAGCAGCAAGGACAGGGTTCGAGACACTGAAGCTTTCTTT,CASSKDRVRDTEAFF
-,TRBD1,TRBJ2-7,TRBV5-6,TGTGCCAGCAGCTTGGGGACAGGGGCCGAGCAGTACTTC,CASSLGTGAEQYF
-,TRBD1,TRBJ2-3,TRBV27,TGTGCCAGCAGTTTTGGTAGGGGGCGCCAAGATACGCAGTATTTT,CASSFGRGRQDTQYF
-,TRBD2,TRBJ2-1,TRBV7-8,TGTGCCAGCAGCTTAGGACTAGCGGGAGGGACCTACAATGAGCAGTTCTTC,CASSLGLAGGTYNEQFF
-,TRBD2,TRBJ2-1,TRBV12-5,TGTGCTAGTGGTTTGAGCGGGAGGATCAATGAGCAGTTCTTC,CASGLSGRINEQFF
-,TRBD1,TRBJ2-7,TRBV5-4,TGTGCCAGCAGCACGGGACAGGGCTCCTACGAGCAGTACTTC,CASSTGQGSYEQYF
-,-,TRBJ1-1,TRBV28,TGTGCCAGCAACCTACAGGGATGGGACACTGAAGCTTTCTTT,CASNLQGWDTEAFF